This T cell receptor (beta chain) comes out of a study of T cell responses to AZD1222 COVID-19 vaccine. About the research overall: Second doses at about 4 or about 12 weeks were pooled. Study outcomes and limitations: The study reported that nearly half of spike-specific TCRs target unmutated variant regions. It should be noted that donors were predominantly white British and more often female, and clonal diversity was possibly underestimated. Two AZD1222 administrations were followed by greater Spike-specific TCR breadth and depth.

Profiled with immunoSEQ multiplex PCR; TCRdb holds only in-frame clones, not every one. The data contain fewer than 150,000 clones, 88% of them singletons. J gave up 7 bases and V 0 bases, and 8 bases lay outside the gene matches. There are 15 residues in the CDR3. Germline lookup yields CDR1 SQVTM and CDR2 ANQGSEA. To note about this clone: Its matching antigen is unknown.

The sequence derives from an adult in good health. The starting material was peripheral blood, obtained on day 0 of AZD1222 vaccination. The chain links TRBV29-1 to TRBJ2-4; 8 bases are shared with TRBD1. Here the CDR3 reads CSVEDFRGRGNIQYF. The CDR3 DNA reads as TGCAGCGTTGAAGATTTCAGGGGGCGCGGCAACATTCAGTACTTC.